This entry concerns a single T cell receptor (beta chain). Its antigen is unidentified. V was clipped by 5 bases and J by 6 bases; unmatched bases: 5. CDR3 length: 14 amino acids. CDR1 is SGHTA and CDR2 is FQGTGA in the germline V gene. This entry belongs to a study of radiotherapy plus CTLA-4 blockade in lung cancer. Study in general: Among enrolled patients, 15% to 20% responded and 31% achieved disease control.

Each patient with chemo-refractory metastatic non-small-cell lung cancer was treated with focal radiation plus CTLA-4 blockade using ipilimumab. The study's findings and limits: Increased serum interferon-beta after radiation also reportedly predicted response strongly. Blood TCR clones of tumor origin expanded after radiotherapy plus ipilimumab.

Sequenced by immunoSEQ multiplex PCR; TCRdb stores in-frame clones only, minus some. The sample lists 90,000 or so clones; roughly four fifths were seen once. This clonotype was obtained from a human donor with non-small cell lung cancer who had stable disease on radiotherapy plus ipilimumab. The chain links TRBV7-3 to TRBJ2-4, with 9 positions matching TRBD2. The specimen comprised peripheral blood, sampled from a patient treated with radiotherapy plus ipilimumab. In nucleotides, the CDR3 is TGTGCCAGCAGCCCCGCTAGCGGGATAAACATTCAGTACTTC. Translated: CASSPASGINIQYF.